Following are 15 T cell receptor beta chains from one sample sequenced in a study of OX40 agonist ivuxolimab in advanced cancers. Repertoires were generated with immunoSEQ multiplex PCR, while TCRdb's copy carries only in-frame clones and drops some. The table lists more than 55,000 clones, around 87% of them singletons, with more than 3.5% in the top ten. Sequencing used CD4+ or CD8+ T cells sorted from blood, obtained in a trial of the OX40 agonist ivuxolimab. These receptors came from an adult with an advanced solid tumor such as melanoma, head and neck, liver or kidney cancer.

This clone appeared a single time. The rearrangement joins TRBV18 to TRBJ2-5, with a weak D call TRBD1 (6 bases). CDR1 is KGHSH and CDR2 is LQKENI in the germline V gene. The CDR3 sequence is 14 residues long. The ends were cut back, 0 bases at V and 5 bases at J, with 10 bases in the middle. This chain's CDR3 is CASSPPAGEETQYF. For the CDR3, the DNA is TGTGCCAGCTCACCACCTGCAGGGGAGGAGACCCAGTACTTC.

The chain carries TRBV28 and TRBJ1-5, with D perhaps TRBD1 (5 bases). Germline CDR1 and CDR2: MDHEN and SYDVKM. Deletions cut 4 bases from V and 6 bases from J, with 7 bases between. The length of the CDR3 is 12 residues. For the CDR3, the DNA is TGTGCCAGCAGTTCGGGACCTCAGCCCCAGCATTTT. It yields the protein CASSSGPQPQHF.

CDR3 in amino acids: CASSEARGFQTQYF. The CDR3 nucleotides are TGTGCCAGCAGTGAAGCAAGAGGGTTTCAGACCCAGTACTTC. The V and J genes are TRBV2 and TRBJ2-5, with D possibly being TRBD2 (5 bases). Trimming removed 0 bases from V and 6 bases from J, with 11 bases in between. This CDR3 contains 14 residues. The germline V gene has CDR1 SNHLY and CDR2 FYNNEI.

CDR3 DNA: TGTGCCAGCAGCTTGGGGACAGGGATCTACGAGCAGTACTTC. It codes for CASSLGTGIYEQYF. This chain joins TRBV7-2 and TRBJ2-5; 9 nucleotides match TRBD1. The J call may be in error: the DNA end matches TRBJ2-7 better. This CDR3 is built from 14 residues. CDR1 is SGHTA and CDR2 is FQGNSA in the germline V gene.

The V call is TRBV28, the J call TRBJ2-5; D ambiguous. The germline CDR1 and CDR2 sequences are MDHEN and SYDVKM. V lost 3 bases and J 1 base, leaving 6 bases between the germline ends. The CDR3 runs to 13 residues. CDR3 DNA: TGTGCCAGCAGTTTTGGCTCCCAAGAGACCCAGTACTTC. It yields the protein CASSFGSQETQYF. Drawing the rest from reference TRBV28 and TRBJ2-5, the complete variable domain is DVKVTQSSRYLVKRTGEKVFLECVQDMDHENMFWYRQDPGLGLRLIYFSYDVKMKEKGDIPEGYSVSREKKERFSLILESASTNQTSMYLCASSFGSQETQYFGPGTRLLVL.

The chain employs TRBV7-3 and TRBJ2-3, with a weak D call TRBD1 (7 bases). Germline V gene sequence: CDR1 SGHTA, CDR2 FQGTGA. The V end lost 5 bases, the J end lost 0 bases, and 9 bases lay between the germline ends. The CDR3 spans 14 residues. The CDR3 DNA follows: TGTGCCAGCAGCGCGGGACAGAGCACAGATACGCAGTATTTT. This sequence encodes CASSAGQSTDTQYF. The full variable domain, with the rest looked up from reference TRBV7-3 and TRBJ2-3, is GAGVSQTPSNKVTEKGKYVELRCDPISGHTALYWYRQSLGQGPEFLIYFQGTGAADDSGLPNDRFFAVRPEGSVSTLKIQRTERGDSAVYLCASSAGQSTDTQYFGPGTRLTVL.

This chain links TRBV5-7 with TRBJ2-7; weak D call: TRBD2 (5 bases). TRBV5-7 is an ORF, and what it does is uncertain. Trimming cost V 4 bases and J 2 bases, with 7 bases left between them. The CDR3 totals 12 residues. CDR3 loop: CASSRGTYEQYF. The CDR3 DNA reads as TGTGCCAGCAGCCGAGGGACCTACGAGCAGTACTTC.

The V call is TRBV7-2, the J call TRBJ2-3, with TRBD2 as a possible D gene (5 bases). The CDR3 is made up of 14 amino acids. CDR1 and CDR2 from the germline V gene are SGHTA and FQGNSA. Trimming stripped 4 bases from V and 3 bases from J, with 11 bases between. CDR3 sequence: CASSSRDTTDTQYF. In DNA form, the CDR3 reads TGTGCCAGCAGCTCGAGGGATACTACAGATACGCAGTATTTT.

The V gene is TRBV27, the J gene TRBJ2-2; D tentatively fits TRBD1 or TRBD2 (5 bases each). Trimming took 6 bases from V and 2 from J, leaving 13 bases between them. Per germline, CDR1 MNHEY and CDR2 SMNVEV (reference sequence). This CDR3 has 15 amino acids. The CDR3 nucleotides are TGTGCCAGCAGACGCCCGGGGCCAAACACCGGGGAGCTGTTTTTT. It is translated as CASRRPGPNTGELFF.

The chain joins TRBV7-9 to TRBJ2-3; a possible D gene is TRBD1 (5 bases). In germline, CDR1 is SEHNR, CDR2 FQNEAQ (reference sequence). Trimming took 5 bases from V and 0 from J, leaving 9 bases between them. The CDR3 runs to 14 residues. CDR3 bases: TGTGCCAGCAGCAAAGACAGAAGCACAGATACGCAGTATTTT. Translation gives CASSKDRSTDTQYF.

A few counts support this clone. V is TRBV5-1 and J is TRBJ1-2; the D is unclear. Germline lookup yields CDR1 SGHRS and CDR2 YFSETQ. The CDR3 totals 13 residues. Trimming took 0 bases from V and 4 from J, leaving 7 bases between them. CDR3 in DNA: TGCGCCAGCAGCTTGGAGGAAACCTATGGCTACACCTTC. It codes for CASSLEETYGYTF.

This clone was observed a few times. This chain links TRBV28 with TRBJ2-1; the match to TRBD2 covers 7 bases. This CDR3 spans 15 amino acids. CDR1 is MDHEN and CDR2 is SYDVKM in the germline V gene. With V trimmed by 5 bases and J by 0 bases, 4 bases remained unmatched. This chain's CDR3 is CASSNRGSSYNEQFF. In nucleotides, the CDR3 is TGTGCCAGCAGTAACCGCGGGAGCTCCTACAATGAGCAGTTCTTC.

The rearrangement joins TRBV7-2 to TRBJ1-2; 8 nucleotides match TRBD1. CDR1 and CDR2 (germline): SGHTA, FQGNSA. The J segment lost 8 bases and the V segment lost 5 bases, leaving 10 bases of the junction unmatched. The CDR3 has 14 amino acids. CDR3 coding DNA: TGTGCCAGCAGCCTGCGGCGACAGGGGCGAGGCTACACCTTC. It yields the protein CASSLRRQGRGYTF.

The chain has TRBV18 and TRBJ2-3, with D unresolved. Trimming took off 4 bases at V and 4 bases at J, with 9 bases between the two ends. In germline, CDR1 is KGHSH, CDR2 LQKENI. The length of the CDR3 is 13 residues. CDR3: CASSLVASDTQYF. Here the CDR3 DNA reads TGTGCCAGCTCACTGGTAGCTTCAGATACGCAGTATTTT.

The CDR3 nucleotides read TGTGCCAGCAGTGTAGGGCAGGGGACAGATGAAGCTTTCTTT. Encoded protein: CASSVGQGTDEAFF. This chain connects TRBV2 to TRBJ1-1; TRBD1 matches 7 bases. Germline V gene sequence: CDR1 SNHLY, CDR2 FYNNEI. The CDR3 contains 14 residues. The J segment lost 7 bases and the V segment lost 4 bases, leaving 9 bases of the junction unmatched.